This T cell receptor beta chain is drawn from a study of vaccination effects on CD4 cells after COVID-19. Study-level background: Antigen-specific CD4+ T cells expanded by the ViraFEST assay with viral peptide pools were then sequenced. Researchers reported culturing approximately 1.8 million PBMC in each well, adding around 10 IU/ml IL-2 and 9 to 10 ug/ml peptides.

Details on this clone: Its antigen is still unknown.

Sequenced by immunoSEQ multiplex PCR; TCRdb stores in-frame clones only, minus some. The table records fewer than 85,000 clones, about 74% of them present only once. Study results and limitations: Late in the post-vaccination period, infection-induced and vaccine-induced clones underwent marked clonal contraction.

A 10-day culture period preceded the isolation of CD4+ T cells. Vaccine administered to participants consisted of two doses of either BNT162b2 or mRNA-1273. The specimen was CD4+ T cells from PBMCs cultured without peptide, collected after COVID-19 vaccination. The receptor was derived from a human donor who received a COVID-19 vaccine.

CDR3 in amino acids: CASSTGTVRNTIYF. CDR3 nucleotide sequence: TGTGCCAGCAGCACCGGGACAGTGAGAAACACCATATATTTT. The rearrangement links TRBV7-8 to TRBJ1-3; 7 nucleotides line up with TRBD1. Unmatched junction bases numbered 6, after V lost 5 bases and J lost 5 bases. Germline assignment: CDR1 SGHVS and CDR2 FQNEAQ. The CDR3 sequence is 14 residues long.